The 25 T cell receptor beta chains below come from one sample, sequenced in a study of memory CD4+ T cells and cytomegalovirus serostatus. TCRdb's table, derived via immunoSEQ multiplex PCR, lists solely in-frame clones and lacks some. The sample lists about 57,000 clones; 65% to 80% were seen once. Single viable CD3+CD4+CD8-CD45RO+ cells were sorted as the memory CD4+ T cells. The specimen was memory CD4+ T cells from blood. The receptor source for this set is an adult in good health and CMV-seronegative.

V is TRBV6-1 and J is TRBJ2-5, with D possibly being TRBD2 (5 bases). Trimming took off 5 bases at V and 5 bases at J, with 15 bases between the two ends. Germline V gene lookup returns CDR1 MNHNS and CDR2 SASEGT. The CDR3 runs to 14 residues. The DNA of the CDR3 is TGTGCCAGCAGTCCTGCTTGGGGAGAGGAGACCCAGTACTTC. This gives the protein CASSPAWGEETQYF.

Sample share makes this clone medium-sized (0.01 to 0.1%). V and J are TRBV4-1 and TRBJ1-2, with D perhaps TRBD1 (5 bases). Germline CDR1 MGHRA, CDR2 YSYEKL. The CDR3 has 14 amino acids. Trimming left V 1 base short and J 7 bases short, with 13 bases between. For the CDR3, the DNA is TGCGCCAGCAGCCAAGTTGCAGGGAGGGGTGGCTACACCTTC. Residues: CASSQVAGRGGYTF.

The chain couples TRBV5-1 to TRBJ2-2; 9 positions agree with TRBD1. The CDR3 has 24 amino acids. V shed 1 base and J 1 base; nucleotides not matched to a gene: 26. CDR1 and CDR2 from the germline V gene are SGHRS and YFSETQ. The CDR3 DNA follows: TGCGCCAGCAGCTTGTCCAGGACAGGGGCTGAACCGTCCTTCGTGCTAGAGAACACCGGGGAGCTGTTTTTT. Its protein product is CASSLSRTGAEPSFVLENTGELFF.

A few counts support this clone. The chain combines TRBV2 with TRBJ2-4, with TRBD2 as a possible D gene (6 bases). Between the trimmed V and J ends, which lost 6 bases and 8 bases, there was a span of 11 bases. Per the germline V gene, CDR1 is SNHLY and CDR2 is FYNNEI. The CDR3 contains 12 residues. The CDR3, as DNA: TGTGCCAGCAGCGGGGACTCGTACATTCAGTACTTC. It encodes CASSGDSYIQYF. Drawing the rest from reference TRBV2 and TRBJ2-4, the complete variable domain is EPEVTQTPSHQVTQMGQEVILRCVPISNHLYFYWYRQILGQKVEFLVSFYNNEISEKSEIFDDQFSVERPDGSNFTLKIRSTKLEDSAMYFCASSGDSYIQYFGAGTRLSVL.

Worth noting for this clone: At the DNA level, this CDR3 is encoded by other sequences in the same sample as well. V is TRBV7-2 and J is TRBJ1-5; no definite D call. Trimming removed 1 base at V and 0 bases at J, with 7 bases between. The CDR3 covers 15 residues. The germline V gene has CDR1 SGHTA and CDR2 FQGNSA. The CDR3 DNA reads as TGTGCCAGCAGCTTAGTCTGGGGTAGCAATCAGCCCCAGCATTTT. Protein product: CASSLVWGSNQPQHF.

This chain connects TRBV10-3 to TRBJ2-3; the D gene is possibly TRBD1 (5 bases). This CDR3 has 12 residues. V lost 5 bases, J lost 6 bases, and 9 bases lay in between. The germline V gene has CDR1 ENHRY and CDR2 SYGVKD. The chain's CDR3 is CAISSGSDTQYF. The CDR3 nucleotides read TGTGCCATCAGTTCAGGGTCCGATACGCAGTATTTT.

This rearrangement joins TRBV15 to TRBJ2-5; D is undetermined. The J call may be faulty, since TRBJ2-7 better matches the DNA end. Germline assignment: CDR1 LNHNV and CDR2 YYDKDF (reference sequence). The CDR3 has 12 amino acids. CDR3 region: CATSMRGYEQYF. CDR3 bases: TGTGCCACCAGCATGAGAGGCTACGAGCAGTACTTC.

This clone was counted a single time. CDR3 residues: CASSLRDRVNEQYF. The DNA for the CDR3 is TGTGCCAGCAGCTTAAGGGACAGGGTTAACGAGCAGTACTTC. The chain combines TRBV7-9 with TRBJ2-7; TRBD1 matches at 9 bases. The CDR3 runs to 14 residues. Germline V gene lookup returns CDR1 SEHNR and CDR2 FQNEAQ (reference sequence). V trimming: 2 bases; J trimming: 5 bases; junction bases outside the gene matches: 4.

The chain couples TRBV15 to TRBJ2-1; 10 bases agree with TRBD2. The J segment lost 16 bases and the V segment lost 0 bases, leaving 12 bases of the junction unmatched. The CDR3 consists of 15 residues. Per germline, CDR1 LNHNV and CDR2 YYDKDF (reference sequence). The CDR3 DNA follows: TGTGCCACCAGCAGAGATCAGGCTAGCGGGAGCACTGGATTCTTC. Translated: CATSRDQASGSTGFF.

The chain couples TRBV28 to TRBJ2-6; 8 bases are a match to TRBD1. CDR1 is MDHEN, CDR2 SYDVKM, per germline. Trimming took 7 bases from V and 4 from J; bases not matched to a gene: 15. CDR3 size: 18 residues. CDR3 DNA: TGTGCCAGCAATACAGGGGGACCAGGCGGGGTAGGGGCCAACGTCCTGACTTTC. Protein sequence: CASNTGGPGGVGANVLTF.

The gene calls are TRBV4-2 and TRBJ1-2, with a possible D match to TRBD1 (6 bases). The germline V gene encodes CDR1 LGHNA and CDR2 YNFKEQ. Between the trimmed V and J ends, which lost 0 bases and 8 bases, there was a span of 19 bases. The CDR3 consists of 16 residues. The CDR3 DNA sequence: TGTGCCAGCAGCCAAGATGTCGGGGGCGCAGAGGGGGGCTACACCTTC. Translating gives CASSQDVGGAEGGYTF.

J is TRBJ1-1 and V is TRBV29-1; 8 positions agree with TRBD1. The J segment lost 5 bases and the V segment lost 5 bases, leaving 10 bases of the junction unmatched. Germline V gene data show CDR1 as SQVTM and CDR2 as ANQGSEA. The CDR3 length is 14 residues. CDR3: CSVNPGQGRTEAFF. The CDR3 DNA is TGCAGCGTTAACCCAGGACAGGGAAGGACTGAAGCTTTCTTT.

The CDR3 coding sequence is TGTGCCAGCAGCTCGGGACAGGGGGTTCCTGGTTCTGGCTACACCTTC. It specifies CASSSGQGVPGSGYTF. The J gene is TRBJ1-2, the V gene TRBV13, with 11 positions matching TRBD1. The CDR3 contains 16 residues. Germline V gene sequence: CDR1 PRHDT, CDR2 FYEKMQ (reference sequence). V shed 4 bases, J shed 7 bases, and the junction held 11 bases outside the gene matches.

The chain uses TRBV28 and TRBJ2-1, with TRBD2 identical over 9 bases. This CDR3 spans 19 amino acids. Germline loops: CDR1 MDHEN, CDR2 SYDVKM. The trim removed 7 bases at V and 4 bases at J, leaving 20 bases unmatched. Here the CDR3 reads CASNQLQGYGLAGYNEQFF. As DNA, the CDR3 is TGTGCCAGCAATCAATTACAGGGGTATGGGCTAGCGGGATACAATGAGCAGTTCTTC.

V usage is TRBV2 and J usage is TRBJ2-3; D might be TRBD2 (5 bases). The length of the CDR3 is 15 residues. Trimming left V 6 bases short and J 6 bases short, with 19 bases between. Germline V gene sequence: CDR1 SNHLY, CDR2 FYNNEI. The CDR3 sequence is CASRRRWQDGDTQYF. CDR3 coding DNA: TGTGCCAGCAGGAGGAGGTGGCAGGACGGGGATACGCAGTATTTT. Full variable domain (outside the CDR3, taken from reference TRBV2 and TRBJ2-3): EPEVTQTPSHQVTQMGQEVILRCVPISNHLYFYWYRQILGQKVEFLVSFYNNEISEKSEIFDDQFSVERPDGSNFTLKIRSTKLEDSAMYFCASRRRWQDGDTQYFGPGTRLTVL.

There are a few counts of this clone. The V gene is TRBV15, the J gene TRBJ2-5; possibly TRBD2 for D (6 bases). CDR3 length: 17 residues. The V end was cut by 1 base, the J end by 4 bases, with 19 bases between. Per the germline V gene, CDR1 is LNHNV and CDR2 is YYDKDF (reference sequence). This CDR3 reads CATSRADTSSLLETQYF. In DNA, the CDR3 is TGTGCCACCAGCAGAGCTGACACTAGCTCTTTGTTAGAGACCCAGTACTTC.

The chain employs TRBV7-2 and TRBJ2-7; 8 nucleotides agree with TRBD2. V trimming: 1 base; J trimming: 6 bases; junction bases outside the gene matches: 5. Germline CDR1 is SGHTA and CDR2 is FQGNSA. The CDR3 is 14 amino acids. CDR3 bases: TGTGCCAGCAGCTTAGGGAGACTAGCGACCGAGCAGTACTTC. As protein: CASSLGRLATEQYF. The complete variable domain, with remaining parts taken from reference TRBV7-2 and TRBJ2-7, reads GAGVSQSPSNKVTEKGKDVELRCDPISGHTALYWYRQSLGQGLEFLIYFQGNSAPDKSGLPSDRFSAERTGGSVSTLTIQRTQQEDSAVYLCASSLGRLATEQYFGPGTRLTVT.

The table lists this clone with a count of one. This chain joins TRBV7-8 and TRBJ1-5; the D is unclear. The germline V gene has CDR1 SGHVS and CDR2 FQNEAQ. V dropped 1 base and J dropped 0 bases, with 16 bases sitting between them. CDR3 length: 18 residues. CDR3: CASSLVRRGGDSNQPQHF. The CDR3 nucleotides are TGTGCCAGCAGCTTAGTCCGACGGGGAGGCGATAGCAATCAGCCCCAGCATTTT.

The chain couples TRBV5-1 to TRBJ2-1, with a tentative D call TRBD1 (6 bases). The V gene's germline CDR1 is SGHRS and CDR2 YFSETQ. The ends were cut back, 2 bases at V and 7 bases at J, with 13 bases in the middle. There are 14 residues in the CDR3. The CDR3 DNA reads as TGCGCCAGCAGCTTACAGGGAAGGGTGAATGAGCAGTTCTTC. This codes for CASSLQGRVNEQFF.

V usage is TRBV2 and J usage is TRBJ1-2, with D hard to call. This CDR3 is 11 amino acids long. V lost 5 bases and J lost 4, with 5 bases in between. The germline V gene has CDR1 SNHLY and CDR2 FYNNEI. CDR3 residues: CASSSGYGYTF. The CDR3 nucleotides are TGTGCCAGCAGTTCCGGCTATGGCTACACCTTC.

The table lists this clone with a few counts. This chain uses TRBV5-1 with TRBJ2-3; the match to TRBD2 covers 9 bases. The trim removed 0 bases at V and 4 bases at J, leaving 6 bases unmatched. Germline V gene data show CDR1 as SGHRS and CDR2 as YFSETQ. The CDR3 extends over 16 amino acids. CDR3 nucleotide sequence: TGCGCCAGCAGCTTGGCCCCTAGCGGGATCCCAGATACGCAGTATTTT. Translation: CASSLAPSGIPDTQYF.

A few counts support this clone. The V gene is TRBV18, the J gene TRBJ2-2; D is unresolved. The length of the CDR3 is 16 residues. Germline-derived CDR1 and CDR2 are KGHSH and LQKENI. Trimming shortened V by 3 bases and J by 1 base, and 12 bases separated the two germline ends. Here the CDR3 DNA reads TGTGCCAGCTCACCTGAGGCTACCCGGAACACCGGGGAGCTGTTTTTT. This sequence encodes CASSPEATRNTGELFF. The full variable domain, rest sourced from reference TRBV18 and TRBJ2-2, is NAGVMQNPRHLVRRRGQEARLRCSPMKGHSHVYWYRQLPEEGLKFMVYLQKENIIDESGMPKERFSAEFPKEGPSILRIQQVVRGDSAAYFCASSPEATRNTGELFFGEGSRLTVL.

This clone was seen just once. V usage is TRBV7-9 and J usage is TRBJ1-4; 8 bases are a match to TRBD1. Germline V gene lookup returns CDR1 SEHNR and CDR2 FQNEAQ (reference sequence). V lost 5 bases, J lost 8 bases, and 19 bases stayed unmatched. The CDR3 sequence is 18 residues long. The DNA for the CDR3 is TGTGCCAGCAGCCCGGGCGGCAGGGGGCGCGGGGGCATCGAAAAACTGTTTTTT. Amino acid sequence: CASSPGGRGRGGIEKLFF.

A single count supports this clone. This chain joins TRBV2 and TRBJ1-2; 8 bases align to TRBD1. The CDR3 length is 14 residues. Trimming removed 7 bases from V and 4 bases from J; junction bases left unmatched: 8. Germline CDR1 is SNHLY and CDR2 is FYNNEI. The CDR3 sequence is CASKATGDVYGYTF. The CDR3 region has the DNA TGTGCCAGCAAAGCGACAGGGGATGTCTATGGCTACACCTTC.

The rearrangement links TRBV2 to TRBJ1-6; tentative D call: TRBD1 (6 bases). The CDR3 length is 13 residues. Germline V gene lookup returns CDR1 SNHLY and CDR2 FYNNEI. V gave up 9 bases and J gave up 10 bases, with 16 bases separating them. The CDR3 reads CASTGIVASPLHF. DNA of the CDR3: TGTGCCAGTACAGGGATCGTAGCATCACCCCTCCACTTT.